These 15 T cell receptor beta chains originate from one sample sequenced in a study of blood T cell repertoires in COVID-19. Data came from immunoSEQ multiplex PCR; TCRdb stores just in-frame clones and leaves some out. The repertoire has roughly 100,000 clones, 88% of them found once; the top ten carry less than 6%. Material for sequencing was peripheral blood. The receptors were gathered from a woman of 80 years or more with active COVID-19.

The genes are TRBV15 and TRBJ2-7; TRBD1 matches at 10 bases. In germline, CDR1 is LNHNV, CDR2 YYDKDF (reference sequence). V lost 1 base and J lost 7; bases outside the gene matches: 7. The CDR3 consists of 15 residues. CDR3 residues: CATSRGGTGAEEQYF. The CDR3, as DNA: TGTGCCACCAGCAGAGGAGGGACAGGGGCGGAAGAGCAGTACTTC.

The chain combines TRBV7-8 with TRBJ1-4; 7 nucleotides match TRBD1. After removal of 1 base from V and 7 bases from J, the junction contained 9 bases not matched to a gene. Per the germline V gene, CDR1 is SGHVS and CDR2 is FQNEAQ. CDR3 length: 16 amino acids. CDR3 residues: CASSLVRGQGGEKLFF. The CDR3 DNA follows: TGTGCCAGCAGCTTAGTAAGGGGGCAGGGAGGTGAAAAACTGTTTTTT.

V usage is TRBV28 and J usage is TRBJ2-7; possibly TRBD1 for D (6 bases). Trimming cost V 7 bases and J 3 bases, with 16 bases left between them. Germline V gene sequence: CDR1 MDHEN, CDR2 SYDVKM. The CDR3 spans 14 residues. In nucleotides, the CDR3 is TGTGCCAGCACAAGAGGGGGTAAGATCTACGAGCAGTACTTC. This translates into CASTRGGKIYEQYF.

The V gene is TRBV2, the J gene TRBJ2-7, with D perhaps TRBD2 (6 bases). V lost 5 bases, J lost 2 bases, and 13 bases lay in between. Germline V gene sequence: CDR1 SNHLY, CDR2 FYNNEI. The CDR3 consists of 14 residues. The CDR3 bases are TGTGCCAGCAGTCCTATTCCGGGAGCCTACGAGCAGTACTTC. Residues: CASSPIPGAYEQYF.

In nucleotides, the CDR3 is TGTGCCAGCAGGTTCCTGGGGCCTGAAGCTTTCTTT. It translates to CASRFLGPEAFF. The chain combines TRBV2 with TRBJ1-1; D possibly corresponds to TRBD1 (5 bases). Germline V CDR1 and CDR2: SNHLY, FYNNEI. The V and J ends lost 6 bases and 6 bases respectively, with 11 bases between them. This CDR3 is 12 amino acids long.

The chain is built from TRBV6-6 and TRBJ2-3; 9 bases line up with TRBD1. The V gene end was trimmed by 6 bases and the J gene end by 3 bases; junction bases not matched to a gene: 13. CDR3 length: 17 amino acids. Germline V CDR1 and CDR2: MNHNY, SVGAGI (reference sequence). CDR3 coding DNA: TGTGCCAGCAGCCGAGCGGGATCGGGACAGGGTACAGATACGCAGTATTTT. Its translation is CASSRAGSGQGTDTQYF.

The chain joins TRBV7-9 to TRBJ2-7, with 8 bases aligning to TRBD2. Per the germline V gene, CDR1 is SEHNR and CDR2 is FQNEAQ (reference sequence). Trimming at V came to 1 base and at J to 3 bases, leaving 5 bases not matched to a gene. This CDR3 is built from 15 residues. CDR3 sequence: CASSLGASGFYEQYF. In nucleotides, the CDR3 is TGTGCCAGCAGCTTAGGTGCTAGCGGGTTCTACGAGCAGTACTTC.

The V gene is TRBV11-2, the J gene TRBJ1-1; 7 nucleotides align to TRBD1. V lost 5 bases to trimming and J lost 1 base; unmatched junction nucleotides: 7. Germline assignment: CDR1 SGHAT and CDR2 FQNNGV. The CDR3 contains 15 residues. CDR3 bases: TGTGCCAGCAGCCGTTACGGGACAGCGAACACTGAAGCTTTCTTT. It specifies CASSRYGTANTEAFF.

As DNA, the CDR3 is TGTGCCAGCAGCTTGCGGACAGGGTCGGGTGAAAATGAGCAGTTCTTC. It is translated as CASSLRTGSGENEQFF. The gene calls are TRBV7-3 and TRBJ2-1, with 8 bases aligning to TRBD1. The CDR3 sequence is 16 residues long. V lost 3 bases, J lost 7 bases, and 11 bases stayed unmatched. The germline gives CDR1 SGHTA, CDR2 FQGTGA.

The J gene is TRBJ2-7, the V gene TRBV2; D possibly corresponds to TRBD1 (6 bases). CDR3 size: 14 residues. Germline CDR1 is SNHLY and CDR2 is FYNNEI. The ends were cut back, 7 bases at V and 5 bases at J, with 18 bases in the middle. As DNA, the CDR3 is TGTGCCAGCACAGGGGCGACTCGAAGGAACGAGCAGTACTTC. This gives the protein CASTGATRRNEQYF.

CDR3 residues: CASRLAGTAGTQYF. The CDR3 bases are TGTGCCAGCCGTCTAGCGGGCACGGCGGGTACGCAGTATTTT. This chain links TRBV27 with TRBJ2-3; TRBD2 aligns across 8 bases. Germline values: CDR1 MNHEY, CDR2 SMNVEV (reference sequence). This CDR3 contains 14 residues. The V and J ends lost 8 bases and 8 bases, in that order; junction bases with no gene match: 12.

CDR3 sequence: CASSMSQSLTGGYTF. CDR3 coding DNA: TGTGCCAGTAGTATGTCACAGTCTCTAACGGGGGGCTACACCTTC. The chain uses TRBV19 and TRBJ1-2; D unresolved. Trimming stripped 3 bases from V and 8 bases from J, with 19 bases between. Germline V lookup: CDR1 LNHDA, CDR2 SQIVND (reference sequence). The CDR3 is 15 residues long.

This chain links TRBV19 with TRBJ2-7; no definite D call. Per germline, CDR1 LNHDA and CDR2 SQIVND (reference sequence). The CDR3 is made up of 14 amino acids. Trimming shortened V by 5 bases and J by 3 bases, and 14 bases separated the two germline ends. The CDR3 is CASSPYQTLYEQYF. The DNA of the CDR3 is TGTGCCAGTAGTCCATACCAGACACTCTACGAGCAGTACTTC. Looking up the rest from reference TRBV19 and TRBJ2-7 gives the full variable domain: DGGITQSPKYLFRKEGQNVTLSCEQNLNHDAMYWYRQDPGQGLRLIYYSQIVNDFQKGDIAEGYSVSREKKESFPLTVTSAQKNPTAFYLCASSPYQTLYEQYFGPGTRLTVT.

The rearrangement links TRBV6-6 to TRBJ1-2, with D tentatively TRBD1 (6 bases). Looked up from germline, CDR1 is MNHNY and CDR2 is SVGAGI (reference sequence). This CDR3 has 13 residues. Trimming took off 7 bases at V and 10 bases at J, with 19 bases between the two ends. The CDR3 here is CASNSPGERDYTF. CDR3 nucleotide sequence: TGTGCCAGCAATTCCCCAGGGGAGAGGGACTACACCTTC.

The chain is built from TRBV11-3 and TRBJ2-5; no clear D. This CDR3 region has 13 residues. Trimming left V 0 bases short and J 5 bases short, with 7 bases between. Germline V gene data show CDR1 as SGHNT and CDR2 as YENEEA. In nucleotides, the CDR3 is TGTGCCAGCAGCTTAGACCCCGGGGAGACCCAGTACTTC. This translates into CASSLDPGETQYF.